The following is a T cell receptor beta chain sequence with its context. Germline CDR1 SGHRS, CDR2 YFSETQ. V was clipped by 1 base and J by 2 bases; unmatched bases: 3. The CDR3 spans 14 residues. The entry originates in a study of blood T cell repertoires in COVID-19. Clones were sequenced by immunoSEQ multiplex PCR, and TCRdb holds only the in-frame ones, with some missing. The data show some 300,000 clones, around 88% seen once. The origin of this receptor is a woman in her twenties or thirties who had recovered from COVID-19. The chain employs TRBV5-1 and TRBJ2-7; 7 bases fit TRBD1. Sequencing was carried out using peripheral blood. CDR3 nucleotide sequence: TGCGCCAGCAGCTTGAGGACAGGCCCCTACGAGCAGTACTTC. Translating it yields CASSLRTGPYEQYF.